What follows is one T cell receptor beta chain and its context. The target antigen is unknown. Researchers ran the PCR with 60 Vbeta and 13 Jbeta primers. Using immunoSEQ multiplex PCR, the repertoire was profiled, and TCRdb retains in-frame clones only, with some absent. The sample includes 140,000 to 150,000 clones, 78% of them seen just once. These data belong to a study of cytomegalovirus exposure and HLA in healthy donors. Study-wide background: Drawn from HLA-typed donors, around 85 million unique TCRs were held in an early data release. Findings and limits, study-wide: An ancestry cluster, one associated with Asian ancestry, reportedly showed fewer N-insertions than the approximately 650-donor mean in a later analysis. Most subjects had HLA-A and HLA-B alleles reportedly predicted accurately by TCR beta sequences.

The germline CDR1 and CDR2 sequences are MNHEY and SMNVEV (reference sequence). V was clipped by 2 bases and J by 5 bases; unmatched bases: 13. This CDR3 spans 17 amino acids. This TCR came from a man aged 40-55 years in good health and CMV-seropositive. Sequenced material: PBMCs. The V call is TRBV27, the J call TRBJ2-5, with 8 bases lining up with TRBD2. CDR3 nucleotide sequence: TGTGCCAGCAGTTTACGCCCGGGAGGGCCGAGGGGGGAGACCCAGTACTTC. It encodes CASSLRPGGPRGETQYF.